What follows are 19 T cell receptor beta chains derived from one specimen sequenced in a study of long-term antiretroviral therapy in people with HIV. The immunoSEQ assay was v3.0, run at survey level. Assay: immunoSEQ multiplex PCR; the TCRdb copy retains only in-frame clones and omits some. Of about 12,000 clones in the sample, over 65% were seen once. This specimen was unsorted PBMCs, taken 1.3 years after starting antiretroviral therapy. These receptors were collected from a young woman with HIV.

The V gene is TRBV5-4, the J gene TRBJ1-1, with D perhaps TRBD1 (6 bases). Germline CDR1 reads SGHNT; CDR2 reads YYREEE (reference sequence). CDR3 size: 14 residues. Trimming left V 0 bases short and J 4 bases short, with 10 bases between. CDR3 sequence (DNA): TGTGCCAGCAGCTTGGGCCAGGGGAGCACTGAAGCTTTCTTT. Its translation: CASSLGQGSTEAFF. The whole variable domain, remainder taken from reference TRBV5-4 and TRBJ1-1, is ETGVTQSPTHLIKTRGQQVTLRCSSQSGHNTVSWYQQALGQGPQFIFQYYREEENGRGNFPPRFSGLQFPNYSSELNVNALELDDSALYLCASSLGQGSTEAFFGQGTRLTVV.

The chain employs TRBV28 and TRBJ1-2; a weak D match, TRBD1 (6 bases). CDR3 length equals 15 residues. Trimming removed 8 bases from V and 5 bases from J, with 21 bases in between. The germline V gene encodes CDR1 MDHEN and CDR2 SYDVKM. The CDR3 DNA sequence: TGTGCCAGCCATAATTACGTGGGGGCTGAGTATGGCTACACCTTC. Translation gives CASHNYVGAEYGYTF.

The genes are TRBV28 and TRBJ1-1, with TRBD1 matching over 10 bases. Trimming at V came to 8 bases and at J to 4 bases, leaving 4 bases not matched to a gene. CDR3 size: 13 residues. CDR1 MDHEN and CDR2 SYDVKM come from the germline V gene. CDR3 region: CASSGTGVTEAFF. In DNA, the CDR3 is TGTGCCAGCTCCGGGACAGGGGTCACTGAAGCTTTCTTT.

A single count supports this clone. The chain is built from TRBV29-1 and TRBJ2-1, with TRBD2 identical over 11 bases. The V gene end was trimmed by 8 bases and the J gene end by 4 bases; junction bases not matched to a gene: 13. CDR1 and CDR2 (germline): SQVTM, ANQGSEA. This CDR3 is 16 amino acids long. For the CDR3, the DNA is TGCAGCTCCGAGGTGAACCTAGCGGGAGGATACAATGAGCAGTTCTTC. Its protein product is CSSEVNLAGGYNEQFF.

This clone has a single count. The junction and the germline gene differ at one end; a read error may be behind it. This rearrangement joins TRBV7-7 to TRBJ2-5; D not resolved. CDR1 and CDR2 from the germline V gene are SSHAT and FNYEAQ (reference sequence). The CDR3 is 13 amino acids. The CDR3 reads CASSLTSPETQYF. The CDR3 DNA reads as TGTGCTAGCAGCTTAACGAGCCCGGAGACCCAGTACTTC.

In its sample, this clone was seen a few times. The gene calls are TRBV5-1 and TRBJ1-5; D remains unclear. The CDR3 loop spans 13 amino acids. Germline assignment: CDR1 SGHRS and CDR2 YFSETQ. V lost 3 bases and J lost 4, with 8 bases in between. CDR3 residues: CASSSDQNQPQHF. The CDR3 nucleotides are TGCGCCAGCAGCTCGGACCAGAATCAGCCCCAGCATTTT.

This clone is medium-sized (0.01 to 0.1%) in the sample. The J gene is TRBJ1-5, the V gene TRBV27; 7 nucleotides align to TRBD1. Germline V gives CDR1 MNHEY, CDR2 SMNVEV (reference sequence). V was pared by 5 bases and J by 5 bases, with 9 bases of the junction left unmatched. This CDR3 is 15 amino acids long. CDR3 residues: CASSIFRDRYQPQHF. The CDR3 coding sequence is TGTGCCAGCAGTATATTTCGGGACAGATATCAGCCCCAGCATTTT.

Judged by abundance, this clone is large. The rearrangement links TRBV30 to TRBJ1-2; D gene unclear. Looked up from germline, CDR1 is GTSNPN and CDR2 is SVGIG (reference sequence). This CDR3 has 13 residues. Trimming took off 0 bases at V and 8 bases at J, with 13 bases between the two ends. CDR3 in amino acids: CAWSVSLSYGYTF. In nucleotides, the CDR3 is TGTGCCTGGAGTGTCAGCCTCTCGTACGGCTACACCTTC.

In its sample, this clone was seen a few times. The chain combines TRBV15 with TRBJ1-5; D gene ambiguous. Germline loops: CDR1 LNHNV, CDR2 YYDKDF (reference sequence). Trimming left V 0 bases short and J 2 bases short, with 8 bases between. This CDR3 is built from 15 residues. The DNA of the CDR3 is TGTGCCACCAGCAGAGATCTTAGAGGCAATCAGCCCCAGCATTTT. Amino acids: CATSRDLRGNQPQHF.

V is TRBV5-1 and J is TRBJ1-1, with 7 bases identical to TRBD1. After removal of 2 bases from V and 3 bases from J, the junction contained 4 bases not matched to a gene. The CDR3 has 14 amino acids. In germline, CDR1 is SGHRS, CDR2 YFSETQ. The CDR3 loop reads CASSLAGGDTEAFF. The DNA for the CDR3 is TGCGCCAGCAGCTTAGCAGGGGGAGACACTGAAGCTTTCTTT.

This chain uses TRBV13 with TRBJ2-7, with 8 bases matching TRBD1. J lost 0 bases, V lost 5 bases, and 3 bases had no gene match. There are 14 residues in the CDR3. Germline V lookup: CDR1 PRHDT, CDR2 FYEKMQ (reference sequence). CDR3: CASSTGGSSYEQYF. CDR3 sequence (DNA): TGTGCCAGCAGCACAGGGGGGAGCTCCTACGAGCAGTACTTC.

The chain combines TRBV12-2 with TRBJ1-6. TRBV12-2 is tagged as a pseudogene. The CDR3 is made up of 16 amino acids. The CDR3 protein is CASRLIKSSYNSPLHF. Written as DNA, the CDR3 is TGTGCAAGTCGCTTAATTAAGAGCTCCTATAATTCACCCCTCCACTTT.

The chain is built from TRBV7-6 and TRBJ2-7, with 9 bases lining up with TRBD1. Germline values: CDR1 SGHVS, CDR2 FNYEAQ. Trimming at V came to 0 bases and at J to 5 bases, leaving 5 bases not matched to a gene. The CDR3 spans 15 residues. CDR3 sequence reads: CASSLAGTGRNEQYF. The CDR3, as DNA: TGTGCCAGCAGCTTAGCAGGGACAGGGAGGAACGAGCAGTACTTC.

This rearrangement joins TRBV2 to TRBJ2-3; 11 nucleotides agree with TRBD1. This CDR3 has 15 residues. Germline CDR1 SNHLY, CDR2 FYNNEI. Trimming took 2 bases from V and 4 from J; bases not matched to a gene: 2. The CDR3 DNA sequence: TGTGCCAGCAGTGAACAGGGACAGGGGGCAGATACGCAGTATTTT. Translation: CASSEQGQGADTQYF.

This clone was seen once. The V call is TRBV6-5, the J call TRBJ1-5; D ambiguous. CDR1 and CDR2 from the germline V gene are MNHEY and SVGAGI. The CDR3 runs to 15 residues. V dropped 0 bases and J dropped 7 bases, with 13 bases sitting between them. The CDR3 sequence: CASSYSGRARQPQHF. The CDR3 DNA is TGTGCCAGCAGTTACTCGGGGAGGGCGCGGCAGCCCCAGCATTTT.

The chain couples TRBV5-8 to TRBJ2-7; 7 bases map to TRBD2. This CDR3 is 15 amino acids long. Losses at the gene ends were 4 bases for V and 4 bases for J; bases not matched to a gene: 11. Germline CDR1 and CDR2: SGHTS and YDEGEE. CDR3 nucleotides: TGTGCCAGCAGCCTGGTGGGGCGGGAGTTATACGAGCAGTACTTC. Amino acid sequence: CASSLVGRELYEQYF.

V gene TRBV4-3 combines with J gene TRBJ2-3, with 9 nucleotides matching TRBD2. Germline V CDR1 and CDR2: LGHNA, YSLEER. J gave up 2 bases and V 0 bases, and 12 bases lay outside the gene matches. The CDR3 has 19 amino acids. The CDR3 nucleotides are TGCGCCAGCAGCCAAGATCCCCCCCCTAGCGGGGCGTTCACAGATACGCAGTATTTT. This encodes CASSQDPPPSGAFTDTQYF.

In DNA form, the CDR3 reads TGTGCCAGCTCCAGAGGGACAAACTCCTACGAGCAGTACTTC. Translation gives CASSRGTNSYEQYF. This sequence joins TRBV18 and TRBJ2-7; the D gene is possibly TRBD1 (6 bases). Germline V CDR1 and CDR2: KGHSH, LQKENI. V lost 6 bases and J lost 0, with 12 bases in between. This CDR3 spans 14 amino acids.

The chain employs TRBV28 and TRBJ2-2; TRBD1 agrees at 7 bases. Losses at the gene ends were 4 bases for V and 7 bases for J; bases not matched to a gene: 3. This CDR3 comprises 13 residues. Germline CDR1 and CDR2: MDHEN and SYDVKM. Written as DNA, the CDR3 is TGTGCCAGCAGTTACAGGGGAAGCGGGGAGCTGTTTTTT. Protein product: CASSYRGSGELFF.